Each of the 6 T cell receptor beta chains below was sequenced from the same sample in a study of human T cells and chemical hapten exposure. Time point reported: pre-sensitization, week 0. The treatment: therapeutic diphenylcyclopropenone sensitization with weekly scalp DPC. One entry per CDR3 protein, called by TCRdb with MiXCR from the RACE reads. This table has fewer than 65,000 distinct CDR3 sequences, roughly a tenth appearing once. Sample: whole blood, taken in connection with sensitization to the hapten diphenylcyclopropenone (DPC). The receptors were sampled from a woman aged 35 to 49 with alopecia areata. Some clones in this sample may be carry-over from other donors' samples.

This clonotype came up many times. This chain joins TRBV7-9 and TRBJ2-2; D unresolved. The V end was cut by 2 bases, the J end by 2 bases, with 12 bases between. CDR1 is SEHNR and CDR2 is FQNEAQ in the germline V gene (reference sequence). This CDR3 is 16 amino acids long. The CDR3 sequence: CASSLSGLTNTGELFF. CDR3 DNA sequence: TGTGCCAGCAGCTTATCTGGGCTAACCAACACCGGGGAGCTGTTTTTT.

In this sample, this clonotype turned up many times. The CDR3 sequence is CASSLARGFVIEQYF. In DNA form, the CDR3 reads TGTGCCAGCAGCTTGGCTCGGGGGTTTGTGATCGAGCAGTACTTC. The rearrangement joins TRBV5-8 to TRBJ2-7; a possible D gene is TRBD2 (6 bases). CDR3 length: 15 amino acids. Germline V gene sequence: CDR1 SGHTS, CDR2 YDEGEE. Trimming stripped 0 bases from V and 6 bases from J, with 16 bases between.

This clonotype was picked up many times. The chain combines TRBV6-5 with TRBJ2-7, with a possible D match to TRBD2 (7 bases). CDR1 MNHEY and CDR2 SVGAGI come from the germline V gene. The CDR3 has 13 residues. V was trimmed by 7 bases and J by 4 bases, leaving 14 bases between them. For the CDR3, the DNA is TGTGCCAGCAATAAGGGGGGGGATTACGAGCAGTACTTC. Protein product: CASNKGGDYEQYF.

The gene calls are TRBV11-2 and TRBJ1-4, with no clear D. The CDR3 runs 14 residues. The V gene's germline CDR1 is SGHAT and CDR2 FQNNGV. Trimming left V 4 bases short and J 2 bases short, with 8 bases between. DNA for the CDR3: TGTGCCAGCAGCTGGTCCTCCACTAATGAAAAACTGTTTTTT. Translation gives CASSWSSTNEKLFF.

The chain recombines TRBV6-2 or TRBV6-3 with TRBJ2-2; the match to TRBD1 covers 10 bases. The germline CDR1 and CDR2 sequences are MNHEY and SVGEGT. The trim removed 6 bases at V and 5 bases at J, leaving 12 bases unmatched. The CDR3 contains 17 residues. The CDR3 region is CASSPGTGEWLTGELFF. The CDR3 coding sequence is TGTGCCAGCAGCCCCGGGACAGGGGAGTGGCTGACCGGGGAGCTGTTTTTT.

This clonotype turned up a few times. The gene calls are TRBV14 and TRBJ1-1; D is unresolved. The CDR3 consists of 14 residues. The germline CDR1 and CDR2 sequences are SGHDN and FVKESK. V was clipped by 1 base and J by 1 base, with 7 bases between them. Here the CDR3 DNA reads TGTGCCAGCAGCCAAGTATGGGGGAACACTGAAGCTTTCTTT. This gives the protein CASSQVWGNTEAFF.